These 23 T cell receptor beta chains share one sample of origin, sequenced in a study of beta chain features in type 1 diabetes. The authors reverse transcribed all of the isolated RNA, so sequencing captured expressed TCRB transcripts. Clones were sequenced by immunoSEQ multiplex PCR, and TCRdb holds only the in-frame ones, with some missing. Of about 230,000 clones in the sample, about 9.3% are singletons; the top ten hold just under 0.035%. Sequences were obtained from naive CD4+ T cells from blood. The receptors derive from a woman aged 18 to 35 in good health.

This clone was detected a few times. The chain carries TRBV4-1 and TRBJ1-1, with D maybe TRBD1 (6 bases). Germline CDR1 and CDR2: MGHRA and YSYEKL. V was cut by 5 bases and J by 5 bases, with 21 bases left in between. The length of the CDR3 is 16 residues. As DNA, the CDR3 is TGCGCCAGCAGCGCCTCACCATTGGGGGCCCGAACTGAAGCTTTCTTT. Translation: CASSASPLGARTEAFF.

The genes are TRBV5-1 and TRBJ2-7, with D possibly being TRBD1 (6 bases). The CDR3 extends over 17 amino acids. In germline, CDR1 is SGHRS, CDR2 YFSETQ. V lost 0 bases, J lost 0 bases, and 16 bases lay in between. The DNA for the CDR3 is TGCGCCAGCAGCTTGGCCCTGGCAGGGGTGGGCTCCTACGAGCAGTACTTC. This gives the protein CASSLALAGVGSYEQYF.

The CDR3: CASILQGPSYNEQFF. In DNA form, the CDR3 reads TGTGCCAGCATCCTACAGGGACCGTCCTACAATGAGCAGTTCTTC. V is TRBV5-6 and J is TRBJ2-1; maybe TRBD1 (6 bases). CDR3 length: 15 residues. Trimming removed 6 bases at V and 1 base at J, with 14 bases between. In germline, CDR1 is SGHDT, CDR2 YYEEEE. Combining the CDR3 with reference TRBV5-6 and TRBJ2-1 gives the whole variable domain DAGVTQSPTHLIKTRGQQVTLRCSPKSGHDTVSWYQQALGQGPQFIFQYYEEEERQRGNFPDRFSGHQFPNYSSELNVNALLLGDSALYLCASILQGPSYNEQFFGPGTRLTVL.

The chain has TRBV4-1 and TRBJ2-7; unclear D gene. Deletions cut 4 bases from V and 0 bases from J, with 10 bases between. Per the germline V gene, CDR1 is MGHRA and CDR2 is YSYEKL. The CDR3 runs 14 residues. CDR3 sequence: CASSREPRSYEQYF. CDR3 bases: TGCGCCAGCAGCCGCGAACCCCGCTCCTACGAGCAGTACTTC.

In its sample, this clone was seen a few times. The chain has TRBV18 and TRBJ1-4, with 7 bases matching TRBD1. Germline V lookup: CDR1 KGHSH, CDR2 LQKENI. The CDR3 consists of 15 residues. J lost 6 bases, V lost 6 bases, and 10 bases had no gene match. The CDR3 coding sequence is TGTGCCAGCTCGGAAAACAGGGGATTGGATGAAAAACTGTTTTTT. It codes for CASSENRGLDEKLFF.

V gene TRBV12-5 combines with J gene TRBJ1-4, with a possible D match to TRBD1 (5 bases). Trimming removed 6 bases at V and 2 bases at J, with 13 bases between. Germline V lookup: CDR1 LGHNT, CDR2 FRNRAP. This CDR3 comprises 15 residues. In nucleotides, the CDR3 is TGTGCTAGTGGCCTACCTGGGGGGACTAATGAAAAACTGTTTTTT. It yields the protein CASGLPGGTNEKLFF.

This clone was observed a few times. The CDR3 sequence: CASRGQGRLSYEQYF. The CDR3, as DNA: TGTGCCAGCAGGGGACAGGGGAGGTTGTCCTACGAGCAGTACTTC. This chain joins TRBV27 and TRBJ2-7; 10 bases match TRBD1. The CDR3 sequence is 15 residues long. Trimming cost V 6 bases and J 1 base; bases outside gene matches: 6. Germline V CDR1 and CDR2: MNHEY, SMNVEV (reference sequence).

In the case of this clone: In the same sample, other DNA sequences code for this CDR3. The rearrangement links TRBV5-1 to TRBJ1-1, with a possible D match to TRBD1 (6 bases). Trimming stripped 2 bases from V and 2 bases from J, with 10 bases between. CDR3 length: 14 residues. Germline values: CDR1 SGHRS, CDR2 YFSETQ. The CDR3 DNA follows: TGCGCCAGCAGCTTTGACAGGAGAAACACTGAAGCTTTCTTT. It specifies CASSFDRRNTEAFF.

The V gene is TRBV7-2, the J gene TRBJ2-1, with a weak D call TRBD2 (6 bases). Trimming stripped 0 bases from V and 5 bases from J, with 8 bases between. This CDR3 comprises 14 residues. Germline values: CDR1 SGHTA, CDR2 FQGNSA. CDR3 region: CASSLAGGHNEQFF. The CDR3 DNA is TGTGCCAGCAGCTTAGCGGGGGGACACAATGAGCAGTTCTTC.

J is TRBJ1-2 and V is TRBV29-1; TRBD1 matches 9 bases. The junction had 5 bases not matched to a gene; V was cut back by 3 bases and J by 9 bases. Germline V gene data show CDR1 as SQVTM and CDR2 as ANQGSEA. The CDR3 has 12 amino acids. Written as DNA, the CDR3 is TGCAGCGTTGAGGGACAGGGTGGGAGCTACACCTTC. Translated, it gives CSVEGQGGSYTF.

This clone was picked up many times. The chain is built from TRBV7-2 and TRBJ2-1; no reliable D call. This CDR3 has 14 residues. From germline, CDR1 is SGHTA and CDR2 FQGNSA. V was pared by 0 bases and J by 6 bases, with 9 bases between. CDR3 nucleotide sequence: TGTGCCAGCAGCTTAGCGTCTACCTTCAATGAGCAGTTCTTC. This gives the protein CASSLASTFNEQFF. Supplemented by reference TRBV7-2 and TRBJ2-1, the full variable domain reads GAGVSQSPSNKVTEKGKDVELRCDPISGHTALYWYRQSLGQGLEFLIYFQGNSAPDKSGLPSDRFSAERTGGSVSTLTIQRTQQEDSAVYLCASSLASTFNEQFFGPGTRLTVL.

Only a few counts were recorded for this clone. The genes are TRBV4-1 and TRBJ2-2; TRBD1 agrees at 7 bases. CDR3 length: 16 amino acids. With V trimmed by 4 bases and J by 0 bases, 5 bases remained unmatched. CDR1 and CDR2 (germline): MGHRA, YSYEKL. This CDR3 reads CASSPYGTANTGELFF. The DNA for the CDR3 is TGCGCCAGCAGCCCGTATGGGACAGCGAACACCGGGGAGCTGTTTTTT.

This clone has only a few counts. The rearrangement joins TRBV18 to TRBJ2-6; the match to TRBD2 covers 11 bases. Per germline, CDR1 KGHSH and CDR2 LQKENI. CDR3 length equals 18 residues. Trimming removed 5 bases from V and 1 base from J; junction bases left unmatched: 7. In DNA form, the CDR3 reads TGTGCCAGCTCAATGCCGGGACTAGCGGTTTCTGGGGCCAACGTCCTGACTTTC. Translating it yields CASSMPGLAVSGANVLTF.

The chain is built from TRBV6-5 and TRBJ1-2; TRBD1 might be the D (6 bases). Germline V CDR1 and CDR2: MNHEY, SVGAGI. V lost 6 bases and J 3 bases, leaving 11 bases between the germline ends. The CDR3 covers 13 residues. The CDR3 region has the DNA TGTGCCAGCAGGCAGGCAGGGGACTATGGCTACACCTTC. This encodes CASRQAGDYGYTF.

In its sample, this clone was seen many times. V gene TRBV23-1 combines with J gene TRBJ1-2; D unclear. TRBV23-1 carries the ORF label, with uncertain function. The ends were cut back, 6 bases at V and 9 bases at J, with 8 bases in the middle. This CDR3 has 10 amino acids. For the CDR3, the DNA is TGCGCCAGCAGGGTCGGTAGCTACACCTTC. As protein: CASRVGSYTF.

This clone turned up a few times. This chain joins TRBV5-4 and TRBJ2-3; D perhaps matches TRBD1 (6 bases). The CDR3 loop spans 12 amino acids. Trimming removed 4 bases at V and 10 bases at J, with 13 bases between. CDR1 is SGHNT and CDR2 is YYREEE in the germline V gene (reference sequence). Here the CDR3 reads CASSPNRDAQYF. CDR3 nucleotides: TGTGCCAGCAGCCCCAACAGGGATGCGCAGTATTTT.

The V and J genes are TRBV2 and TRBJ1-2; 8 bases are shared with TRBD1. Germline trimming cut 5 bases from V and 0 bases from J; bases unmatched to any gene: 8. CDR3 length equals 16 residues. Germline loops: CDR1 SNHLY, CDR2 FYNNEI. In nucleotides, the CDR3 is TGTGCCAGCAGTATCGGGCAGGGGGCTCCTAACTATGGCTACACCTTC. The encoded protein is CASSIGQGAPNYGYTF.

Only a few counts were recorded for this clone. In nucleotides, the CDR3 is TGTGCCAGCAGTGAACGGACAGGGGGTTTATACGAGCAGTACTTC. Its translation is CASSERTGGLYEQYF. The gene calls are TRBV6-1 and TRBJ2-7; 10 nucleotides agree with TRBD1. J gave up 4 bases and V 2 bases, and 5 bases lay outside the gene matches. The CDR3 extends over 15 amino acids. Per the germline V gene, CDR1 is MNHNS and CDR2 is SASEGT.

The V gene is TRBV5-1, the J gene TRBJ2-3; D perhaps matches TRBD1 (5 bases). The CDR3 length is 15 residues. V lost 0 bases and J lost 0, with 8 bases in between. Germline V gives CDR1 SGHRS, CDR2 YFSETQ. CDR3 loop: CASSLGQTSTDTQYF. CDR3 sequence (DNA): TGCGCCAGCAGCTTGGGACAGACTAGCACAGATACGCAGTATTTT. The whole variable domain, remainder taken from reference TRBV5-1 and TRBJ2-3, is KAGVTQTPRYLIKTRGQQVTLSCSPISGHRSVSWYQQTPGQGLQFLFEYFSETQRNKGNFPGRFSGRQFSNSRSEMNVSTLELGDSALYLCASSLGQTSTDTQYFGPGTRLTVL.

The chain employs TRBV11-3 and TRBJ2-1; a weak D match, TRBD1 (6 bases). The CDR3 covers 16 residues. Germline V lookup: CDR1 SGHNT, CDR2 YENEEA. Trimming left V 4 bases short and J 0 bases short, with 13 bases between. CDR3 coding DNA: TGTGCCAGCAGCTCCAGGGGCGCCAGCTCCTACAATGAGCAGTTCTTC. It translates to CASSSRGASSYNEQFF.

The chain recombines TRBV29-1 with TRBJ2-3, with 7 bases aligning to TRBD2. Unmatched junction bases numbered 8, after V lost 1 base and J lost 4 bases. This CDR3 has 15 residues. CDR1 is SQVTM and CDR2 is ANQGSEA in the germline V gene. The CDR3 region has the DNA TGCAGCGTTGAAGGGGGGGGGTCTTTTTCAGATACGCAGTATTTT. Amino acids: CSVEGGGSFSDTQYF.

The rearrangement links TRBV5-1 to TRBJ2-7; 12 nucleotides match TRBD2. Germline V gene lookup returns CDR1 SGHRS and CDR2 YFSETQ. The CDR3 runs 18 residues. After removal of 4 bases from V and 7 bases from J, the junction contained 18 bases not matched to a gene. The DNA for the CDR3 is TGCGCCAGCAGCCCGGGACTAGCGGGCAGAACCGTGACCTTTGAGCAGTACTTC. This translates into CASSPGLAGRTVTFEQYF.

The V call is TRBV7-9, the J call TRBJ2-1; D may be TRBD1 (6 bases). Trimming pared 3 bases from V and 5 bases from J, leaving 11 bases between. Germline V lookup: CDR1 SEHNR, CDR2 FQNEAQ (reference sequence). The CDR3 runs 14 residues. CDR3 DNA: TGTGCCAGCAGCTTTAGGACAGACCACAATGAGCAGTTCTTC. Translating it yields CASSFRTDHNEQFF.